The clone carrying this T cell receptor beta chain has a handful of counts. Per germline, CDR1 SGHTA and CDR2 FQGNSA. The CDR3 has 14 residues. V was clipped by 3 bases and J by 8 bases, with 14 bases between them. This record belongs to a study of T cell repertoires in cytomegalovirus infection. MiXCR was run by TCRdb on the reads, yielding one entry per CDR3 protein. The sample contains a few hundred thousand distinct CDR3 sequences, about a sixth of which appear only once. This receptor was obtained from a human donor in good health (CMV status not recorded). Some clones in this sample may be carry-over from other donors' samples. Sequenced material: CD8+ T cells from PBMCs. The chain has TRBV7-2 and TRBJ1-3; a weak D match, TRBD1 (6 bases). The CDR3 loop is CASSFLGGADTIYF. The CDR3 bases are TGTGCCAGCAGCTTCCTCGGGGGCGCGGACACCATATATTTT.